The rows below give T cell receptor beta chains drawn from one sample of a study of T-cell reconstitution after alpha-beta-depleted transplantation in children. TCRdb passed the PCR reads through MiXCR, listing each CDR3 protein once. The sample includes 490,000 or so distinct CDR3 sequences, roughly an eighth of them seen just once. This sample comprised PBMCs from the stem cell graft donor, obtained from the stem cell graft. The receptors shown here come from a human donor who donated a stem cell graft to a child with combined immunodeficiency. The CDR3 runs from the conserved cysteine through the conserved F or W. D genes are given only for firm matches. Clone sizes are given selectively: once, few, many, or a class where the clone is expanded.

J gene | V gene | D gene | clone size | CDR3 protein | CDR3 DNA
TRBJ1-2 | TRBV30 | . | . | CAWSVTWYGYTF | TGTGCCTGGAGTGTGACGTGGTATGGCTACACCTTC
TRBJ2-3 | TRBV7-9 | . | few | CASTLGWDTQYF | TGTGCCAGCACCCTCGGCTGGGATACGCAGTATTTT
TRBJ2-7 | TRBV12-3/TRBV12-4 | . | many | CASSLAGLSYEQYF | TGCGCCAGCAGCTTAGCAGGGCTCTCCTACGAGCAGTACTTC
TRBJ2-2 | TRBV5-1 | . | . | CASSDEGHGELFF | TGCGCCAGCAGCGACGAGGGACACGGGGAGCTGTTTTTT
TRBJ2-3 | TRBV18 | TRBD2 | few | CASSKGTSGGTDTQYF | TGTGCCAGCTCAAAGGGGACTAGCGGAGGCACAGATACGCAGTATTTT
TRBJ1-1 | TRBV5-1 | . | few | CASSLGDAENTEAFF | TGCGCCAGCAGCTTGGGGGACGCCGAGAACACTGAAGCTTTCTTT
TRBJ2-1 | TRBV3-1 | . | . | CASSHPTTGRYNEQFF | TGTGCCAGCAGCCACCCGACAACGGGGCGATACAATGAGCAGTTCTTC
TRBJ2-3 | TRBV9 | . | many | CASSVGGASTDTQYF | TGTGCCAGCAGCGTAGGCGGAGCTAGCACAGATACGCAGTATTTT
TRBJ2-1 | TRBV5-1 | TRBD2 | few | CASTRLLAGGYNEQFF | TGCGCCAGCACCCGGCTCCTAGCGGGAGGATACAATGAGCAGTTCTTC
TRBJ2-4 | TRBV4-3 | . | few | CASSQPRTGRVNIQYF | TGCGCCAGCAGCCAACCCAGGACAGGGAGGGTCAACATTCAGTACTTC
TRBJ2-3 | TRBV9 | TRBD2 | . | CASSEGAGGAADTQYF | TGTGCCAGCAGTGAGGGGGCGGGGGGGGCCGCAGATACGCAGTATTTT